Listed here are 20 T cell receptor beta chains from one sample, sequenced in a study of human T cells and chemical hapten exposure. Stated time point: pre-sensitization, week 0. Treatment defined: therapeutic diphenylcyclopropenone sensitization with weekly scalp DPC. Extraction yielded total RNA from whole blood (unfractionated). TCRdb passed the RACE reads through MiXCR, listing each CDR3 protein once. This table holds about 52,000 distinct CDR3 sequences, approximately 9.6% found once. This specimen was whole blood, taken in connection with sensitization to the hapten diphenylcyclopropenone (DPC). The receptors come from a woman in her thirties with alopecia areata. Some clones in this sample may be carry-over from other donors' samples.

This clonotype showed up just a few times. The J gene is TRBJ2-7, the V gene TRBV6-5; D may correspond to TRBD1 or TRBD2 (6 bases each). The germline V gene has CDR1 MNHEY and CDR2 SVGAGI. The CDR3 is made up of 13 amino acids. The ends were cut back, 6 bases at V and 5 bases at J, with 14 bases in the middle. In nucleotides, the CDR3 is TGTGCCAGCAGGAAGCCGGGGGCGGACGAGCAGTACTTC. Translated: CASRKPGADEQYF.

This clonotype was picked up many times. The J gene is TRBJ2-3, the V gene TRBV28; 9 positions match TRBD1. Germline CDR1 and CDR2: MDHEN and SYDVKM. With V trimmed by 5 bases and J by 4 bases, 4 bases remained unmatched. The CDR3 runs 14 residues. CDR3 in DNA: TGTGCCAGCAGTGGGGACAGGGTGGCAGATACGCAGTATTTT. Translation: CASSGDRVADTQYF.

The chain recombines TRBV6-2 or TRBV6-3 with TRBJ1-1; D gene ambiguous. The CDR3 covers 17 residues. V dropped 3 bases and J dropped 1 base, with 18 bases sitting between them. The V gene's germline CDR1 is MNHEY and CDR2 SVGEGT. The CDR3: CASSYSFSGQRNTEAFF. Here the CDR3 DNA reads TGTGCCAGCAGTTATTCCTTCAGTGGCCAAAGGAACACTGAAGCTTTCTTT.

This clonotype showed up just a few times. The chain carries TRBV28 and TRBJ2-3; 8 bases line up with TRBD1. This CDR3 is built from 16 residues. V trimming: 5 bases; J trimming: 1 base; junction bases outside the gene matches: 8. CDR1 MDHEN and CDR2 SYDVKM come from the germline V gene. CDR3 residues: CASSPSGGWGTDTQYF. As DNA, the CDR3 is TGTGCCAGCAGTCCGTCAGGGGGCTGGGGCACAGATACGCAGTATTTT.

This clonotype was observed a few times. This rearrangement joins TRBV7-7 to TRBJ2-7; unclear D gene. V dropped 5 bases and J dropped 6 bases, with 20 bases sitting between them. The length of the CDR3 is 15 residues. Germline loops: CDR1 SSHAT, CDR2 FNYEAQ (reference sequence). The CDR3 sequence is CASSPDVVSSGEQYF. The CDR3 DNA reads TGTGCCAGCAGCCCAGACGTCGTGTCCTCGGGCGAGCAGTACTTC.

This clonotype was observed a few times. The V and J genes are TRBV7-9 and TRBJ2-3, with 8 bases aligning to TRBD2. Losses at the gene ends were 3 bases for V and 3 bases for J; bases not matched to a gene: 2. CDR3 length: 14 residues. Germline values: CDR1 SEHNR, CDR2 FQNEAQ (reference sequence). CDR3 in amino acids: CASSFRLATDTQYF. In nucleotides, the CDR3 is TGTGCCAGCAGCTTCCGACTAGCGACAGATACGCAGTATTTT.

DNA for the CDR3: TGCAGTGCTAGAAAAGCGGGGGGTAGCACAGATACGCAGTATTTT. Its translation: CSARKAGGSTDTQYF. This chain joins TRBV20-1 and TRBJ2-3, with 9 bases identical to TRBD2. From germline, CDR1 is DFQATT and CDR2 SNEGSKA (reference sequence). V shed 2 bases, J shed 0 bases, and the junction held 3 bases outside the gene matches. The CDR3 spans 15 residues.

This clonotype has at least ten counts. The chain is built from TRBV5-1 and TRBJ1-3; the D is unclear. Trimming took off 0 bases at V and 0 bases at J, with 7 bases between the two ends. Looked up from germline, CDR1 is SGHRS and CDR2 is YFSETQ. The CDR3 has 15 amino acids. In nucleotides, the CDR3 is TGCGCCAGCAGCTTGGACGGACGCTCTGGAAACACCATATATTTT. This encodes CASSLDGRSGNTIYF.

This clonotype was observed at least ten times. The chain uses TRBV18 and TRBJ1-1; possible D gene TRBD1, 5 bases. Germline-derived CDR1 and CDR2 are KGHSH and LQKENI. V dropped 4 bases and J dropped 4 bases, with 7 bases sitting between them. The CDR3 covers 12 residues. The CDR3 DNA follows: TGTGCCAGCTCACTTGACAGCACTGAAGCTTTCTTT. Translated, it gives CASSLDSTEAFF.

The chain uses TRBV24-1 and TRBJ2-3; D uncertain. The germline gives CDR1 KGHDR, CDR2 SFDVKD. The CDR3 consists of 12 residues. V lost 4 bases, J lost 5 bases, and 6 bases lay in between. The CDR3 region is CATSEGGDTQYF. CDR3 in DNA: TGTGCCACCAGTGAGGGCGGAGATACGCAGTATTTT.

There are many counts of this clonotype. The gene calls are TRBV18 and TRBJ2-3, with TRBD2 matching 8 bases. This CDR3 is 16 amino acids long. Per germline, CDR1 KGHSH and CDR2 LQKENI. V trimming: 4 bases; J trimming: 2 bases; junction bases outside the gene matches: 8. CDR3 region: CASSRRGATYTDTQYF. The CDR3 nucleotides read TGTGCCAGCTCACGGCGGGGGGCTACTTACACAGATACGCAGTATTTT. Full variable domain (missing parts from reference TRBV18 and TRBJ2-3): NAGVMQNPRHLVRRRGQEARLRCSPMKGHSHVYWYRQLPEEGLKFMVYLQKENIIDESGMPKERFSAEFPKEGPSILRIQQVVRGDSAAYFCASSRRGATYTDTQYFGPGTRLTVL.

This clonotype was detected many times. The chain uses TRBV18 and TRBJ2-7; tentatively, D is TRBD1 (6 bases). The CDR3 loop spans 14 amino acids. Germline lookup yields CDR1 KGHSH and CDR2 LQKENI. The ends were cut back, 3 bases at V and 0 bases at J, with 9 bases in the middle. Here the CDR3 DNA reads TGTGCCAGCTCACCGGAGGACAGCTCCTACGAGCAGTACTTC. Amino acid sequence: CASSPEDSSYEQYF.

This clonotype came up a few times. The chain links TRBV6-5 to TRBJ2-2; 7 bases fit TRBD1. V was pared by 0 bases and J by 6 bases, with 7 bases of the junction left unmatched. Per germline, CDR1 MNHEY and CDR2 SVGAGI. CDR3 length equals 16 residues. CDR3 loop: CASSYSFTGTAGELFF. The CDR3, as DNA: TGTGCCAGCAGTTACTCGTTCACCGGGACAGCCGGGGAGCTGTTTTTT.

This chain uses TRBV7-2 with TRBJ2-2; a weak D match, TRBD2 (5 bases). Germline V gene sequence: CDR1 SGHTA, CDR2 FQGNSA. The CDR3 runs to 14 residues. The V end lost 5 bases, the J end lost 0 bases, and 7 bases lay between the germline ends. The CDR3 protein is CASSADSNTGELFF. CDR3 nucleotides: TGTGCCAGCAGCGCGGACTCGAACACCGGGGAGCTGTTTTTT.

The table lists this clonotype with a few counts. This sequence joins TRBV2 and TRBJ2-6; D possibly corresponds to TRBD1 (6 bases). The CDR3 is 17 residues long. Germline V lookup: CDR1 SNHLY, CDR2 FYNNEI. The germline V and J ends were trimmed by 4 bases and 2 bases, with 15 bases remaining between them. CDR3 sequence: CASSVAGRGTGANVLTF. Here the CDR3 DNA reads TGTGCCAGCAGTGTCGCTGGCAGGGGAACTGGGGCCAACGTCCTGACTTTC.

This clonotype was seen only a few times. The rearrangement joins TRBV28 to TRBJ2-5; TRBD2 aligns across 11 bases. V was clipped by 9 bases and J by 2 bases; unmatched bases: 8. The CDR3 spans 15 residues. Germline CDR1 and CDR2: MDHEN and SYDVKM. The CDR3: CASGSGGDDQETQYF. CDR3 coding DNA: TGTGCCAGTGGTAGCGGGGGGGATGATCAAGAGACCCAGTACTTC.

This clonotype was counted a few times. The rearrangement joins TRBV6-2 or TRBV6-3 to TRBJ2-1; 7 bases match TRBD2. After removal of 2 bases from V and 6 bases from J, the junction contained 7 bases not matched to a gene. The CDR3 spans 15 residues. In germline, CDR1 is MNHEY, CDR2 SVGEGT. CDR3 protein: CASSYPSGASNEQFF. DNA of the CDR3: TGTGCCAGCAGTTACCCGAGCGGGGCCTCCAATGAGCAGTTCTTC.

This clonotype has at least ten counts. The chain uses TRBV12-3 or TRBV12-4 and TRBJ1-1; D might be TRBD1 (5 bases). The CDR3 has 13 residues. With 3 bases removed from V and 7 bases from J, the gap between germline ends came to 12 bases. The CDR3 reads CASSLRQGGEAFF. The CDR3, as DNA: TGTGCCAGCAGTTTGAGGCAGGGCGGTGAAGCTTTCTTT.

The V call is TRBV7-8, the J call TRBJ2-5; D perhaps matches TRBD1 (7 bases). The V and J ends lost 6 bases and 4 bases respectively, with 18 bases between them. The CDR3 loop spans 15 amino acids. Germline V gene data show CDR1 as SGHVS and CDR2 as FQNEAQ. CDR3 amino acids: CASRHVPQGGETQYF. In DNA, the CDR3 is TGTGCCAGCAGGCACGTCCCCCAGGGGGGAGAGACCCAGTACTTC.

The V and J genes are TRBV5-5 and TRBJ2-4; perhaps TRBD1 as D (8 bases). Germline V gene lookup returns CDR1 SGHKS and CDR2 YYEKEE (reference sequence). The CDR3 runs 16 residues. V shed 4 bases and J shed 1 base, with 15 bases lying between them. The CDR3 nucleotides read TGTGCCAGCAGCCTGACAGGGGAGGGGGCCAAAAACATTCAGTACTTC. Its protein is CASSLTGEGAKNIQYF.